The 4 T cell receptor beta chains presented below share a single source sample, sequenced in a study of blood T cell repertoires in COVID-19. Clones were sequenced by immunoSEQ multiplex PCR, and TCRdb holds only the in-frame ones, with some missing. The table has some 200,000 clones, 82% seen once. Sequencing was done on a sample of PBMCs or T cells enriched from blood (not recorded which). All receptors derive from a man aged 35 to 55 who had recovered from COVID-19.

This chain links TRBV18 with TRBJ1-4, with 7 bases lining up with TRBD1. Trimming removed 2 bases from V and 2 bases from J; junction bases left unmatched: 11. CDR3 length equals 18 residues. Germline lookup yields CDR1 KGHSH and CDR2 LQKENI. In DNA form, the CDR3 reads TGTGCCAGCTCACCAGCACCACAGGGGCGAAGGACTAATGAAAAACTGTTTTTT. Translating it yields CASSPAPQGRRTNEKLFF. The variable domain in full, with the rest retrieved from reference TRBV18 and TRBJ1-4, is NAGVMQNPRHLVRRRGQEARLRCSPMKGHSHVYWYRQLPEEGLKFMVYLQKENIIDESGMPKERFSAEFPKEGPSILRIQQVVRGDSAAYFCASSPAPQGRRTNEKLFFGSGTQLSVL.

This rearrangement joins TRBV10-3 to TRBJ2-3; 13 bases align to TRBD2. This CDR3 spans 18 amino acids. V gave up 6 bases and J gave up 0 bases; unmatched junction bases: 9. Germline lookup yields CDR1 ENHRY and CDR2 SYGVKD. The CDR3 here is CAISPTTSGRTSTDTQYF. The CDR3 nucleotides are TGTGCCATCAGCCCCACGACTAGCGGGAGGACTAGCACAGATACGCAGTATTTT.

The chain uses TRBV5-1 and TRBJ2-1; the match to TRBD2 covers 8 bases. Per germline, CDR1 SGHRS and CDR2 YFSETQ. V gave up 4 bases and J gave up 3 bases; unmatched junction bases: 6. The CDR3 has 15 amino acids. The CDR3 nucleotides are TGCGCCAGCAGCCCTCTAGCGGGCCTCTACAATGAGCAGTTCTTC. Amino acid sequence: CASSPLAGLYNEQFF.

The chain carries TRBV18 and TRBJ2-5; TRBD2 matches 10 bases. With V trimmed by 2 bases and J by 2 bases, 11 bases remained unmatched. The CDR3 runs 18 residues. The germline V gene has CDR1 KGHSH and CDR2 LQKENI. CDR3 DNA sequence: TGTGCCAGCTCACCATTGCCTAGCGGGAGCCTTGGGCAAGAGACCCAGTACTTC. Protein product: CASSPLPSGSLGQETQYF.